This is a list of T cell receptor beta chains from one sample in a study of OX40 agonist ivuxolimab in advanced cancers. The assay was immunoSEQ multiplex PCR, and TCRdb's table has in-frame clones only and misses some. Among tens of thousands of clones listed, around 89% were seen once. The sequencing used CD4+ or CD8+ T cells sorted from blood, collected in a trial of the OX40 agonist ivuxolimab. The receptors shown here come from an adult with an advanced solid tumor such as melanoma, head and neck, liver or kidney cancer. Both conserved end residues are part of each CDR3. D genes are given only for firm matches. Size is omitted from some rows. Given values are once, few, many or a class for expanded clones.

TRBJ2-2 NA TRBV6-4 NA CASSDGLNANTGELFF TGTGCCAGCAGTGATGGGCTCAACGCGAACACCGGGGAGCTGTTTTTT
TRBJ2-1 NA TRBV19 TRBD2 CASSEREYKFF TGTGCCAGTAGTGAGCGGGAGTATAAGTTCTTC
TRBJ1-2 few TRBV18 TRBD1 CASSPPTGERSF TGTGCCAGCTCACCACCGACAGGGGAGAGGTCCTTC
TRBJ2-7 NA TRBV21-1 NA CATFLAGSYEQYF TGTGCCACCTTCCTAGCGGGTTCCTACGAGCAGTACTTC
TRBJ1-5 NA TRBV27 TRBD1 CASSLRGTAGGPQHF TGTGCCAGCAGTTTACGGGGGACAGCCGGGGGGCCCCAGCATTTT
TRBJ2-7 NA TRBV7-7 NA CASRGSGRGEQYF TGTGCTAGCAGGGGGAGCGGGAGAGGTGAGCAGTACTTC
TRBJ2-1 NA TRBV28 NA CASSLSGDYEQFF TGTGCCAGCAGTTTGTCGGGGGATTATGAGCAGTTCTTC
TRBJ2-7 NA TRBV6-6 NA CASSYTGSDEQYF TGTGCCAGCAGTTACACAGGCTCGGACGAGCAGTACTTC
TRBJ2-4 once TRBV5-1 NA CASSLGLDLAKNIQYF TGCGCCAGCAGCTTAGGACTCGACCTAGCCAAAAACATTCAGTACTTC
TRBJ1-2 once TRBV11-2 NA CASSFAGANYGYTF TGTGCCAGCAGCTTCGCAGGGGCTAACTATGGCTACACCTTC
TRBJ1-6 NA TRBV19 NA CASSGYGTLENSPLHF TGTGCCAGTAGTGGTTACGGGACACTGGAAAATTCACCCCTCCACTTT
TRBJ2-2 NA TRBV5-1 TRBD1 CASSPDRAGTGELFF TGCGCCAGCAGCCCCGACAGGGCTGGGACCGGGGAGCTGTTTTTT
TRBJ2-3 NA TRBV5-1 NA CASSPDSPSTDTQYF TGCGCCAGCAGCCCCGACTCCCCAAGCACAGATACGCAGTATTTT
TRBJ2-7 NA TRBV28 NA CASSLVGRPAYEQYF TGTGCCAGCAGTTTAGTGGGCAGGCCAGCATACGAGCAGTACTTC
TRBJ2-1 NA TRBV18 TRBD1 CASSRGTVDLDEQFF TGTGCCAGCTCGAGGGGGACAGTGGATTTGGATGAGCAGTTCTTC
TRBJ2-7 NA TRBV2 TRBD1 CASRGDSTYEQYF TGTGCCAGCAGGGGGGACAGTACCTACGAGCAGTACTTC
TRBJ1-4 NA TRBV30 TRBD1 CAWSALGRGDEKLFF TGTGCCTGGAGTGCCCTAGGCAGGGGGGATGAAAAACTGTTTTTT
TRBJ2-7 NA TRBV10-2 NA CASSASSYEQYF TGCGCCAGCTCGGCCTCCTCCTACGAGCAGTACTTC
TRBJ1-2 few TRBV27 NA CASSLSAASYGYTF TGTGCCAGCAGTTTATCGGCAGCTAGCTATGGCTACACCTTC
TRBJ2-7 NA TRBV11-3 NA CASSRAPETYEQYF TGTGCCAGCAGCCGGGCTCCAGAAACCTACGAGCAGTACTTC
TRBJ2-3 NA TRBV11-2 NA CASSLEDTQYF TGTGCCAGCAGCTTAGAAGATACGCAGTATTTT
TRBJ2-3 NA TRBV5-4 NA CASSLESPGARGDTQYF TGTGCCAGCAGCTTGGAAAGTCCGGGGGCGAGAGGAGATACGCAGTATTTT
TRBJ2-5 NA TRBV21-1 NA CASSEFGGRSHF TGTGCCAGCAGCGAATTCGGCGGGAGGTCCCACTTC
TRBJ2-7 NA TRBV29-1 TRBD1 CSAQGSGGLYEQYF TGCAGCGCCCAAGGTTCAGGGGGTTTATACGAGCAGTACTTC
TRBJ2-2 NA TRBV6-5 NA CASRHKGELFF TGTGCCAGCAGACATAAAGGGGAGCTGTTTTTT